This T cell receptor (beta chain) was recorded in a study of human T cells and chemical hapten exposure. Study findings and constraints: The formation of large CDR3 similarity clusters by expanded TCRs significantly exceeded that of controls.

TCRdb itself ran the RACE reads through MiXCR, one entry per CDR3 protein. Here the sample spans some 110,000 distinct CDR3 sequences, 10% to 15% being singletons. The time point denotes: pre-sensitization, week 0. The treatment here: therapeutic diphenylcyclopropenone sensitization with weekly scalp DPC. Whole blood, unfractionated, served as the material for total RNA extraction. The germline CDR1 and CDR2 sequences are SGHKS and YYEKEE (reference sequence). CDR3 length: 16 residues. V was clipped by 1 base and J by 0 bases, with 11 bases between them. With respect to this clonotype: Its antigen is not identified.

The genes are TRBV5-5 and TRBJ2-1; maybe TRBD2 (6 bases). The source was whole blood, collected in connection with sensitization to the hapten diphenylcyclopropenone (DPC). The receptor's source is a woman aged 45-59 years with alopecia areata. Some clones in this sample may be carry-over from other donors' samples. The CDR3, as DNA: TGTGCCAGCAGCTTGTTAGCGGAGAGCTCCTACAATGAGCAGTTCTTC. This sequence encodes CASSLLAESSYNEQFF.